This T cell receptor (beta chain) was identified in a study of blood T cells in healthy people across ages. This clonotype occurred a few times. Primers used in a second PCR of about 7 to 12 cycles were a sample-barcoded 5' primer and a J-beta primer mix. TCRdb reprocessed the 5' RACE reads with MiXCR, giving one entry per CDR3 protein. The sample contains approximately 2,000,000 distinct CDR3 sequences, about 39% of which appear only once. This CDR3 is 15 amino acids long. Trimming removed 3 bases from V and 1 base from J; junction bases left unmatched: 4. The germline V gene encodes CDR1 GTSNPN and CDR2 SVGIG (reference sequence).

The sequence was collected from a human donor in good health. The sample consisted of blood. The J gene is TRBJ2-1, the V gene TRBV30; 9 bases line up with TRBD1. The CDR3 DNA is TGTGCCTGGAGCTGGGGACAGGGTTCCTACAATGAGCAGTTCTTC. Its protein is CAWSWGQGSYNEQFF.